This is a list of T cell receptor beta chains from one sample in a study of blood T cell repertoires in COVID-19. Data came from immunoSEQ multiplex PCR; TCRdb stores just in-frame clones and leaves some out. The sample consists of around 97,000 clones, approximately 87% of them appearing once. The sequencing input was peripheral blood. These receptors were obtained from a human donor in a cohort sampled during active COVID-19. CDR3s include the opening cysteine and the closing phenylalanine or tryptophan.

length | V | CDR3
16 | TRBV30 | CAWSPGLAGFGDTQYF
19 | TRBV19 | CASSIGAPGAGVPIQGYTF
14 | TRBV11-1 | CASSLGRRITEAFF
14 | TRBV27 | CASSPDGGRTEAFF
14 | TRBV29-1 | CSVRVTGVTDTQYF
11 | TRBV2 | CASSIQGEAFF
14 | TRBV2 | CASSRTQAKNIQYF
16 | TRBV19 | CASSPGQFYSNQPQHF
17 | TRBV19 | CASSHRVKLAPENIQYF
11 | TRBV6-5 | CASSQNYEQYF
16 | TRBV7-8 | CASSLKTPGGSYEQYF
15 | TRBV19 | CASSFFPGQVYGYTF
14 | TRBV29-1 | CSVEPGTGGNEQFF
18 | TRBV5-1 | CASSLYGPRTGSGTEAFF
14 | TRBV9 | CASSSARERETQYF
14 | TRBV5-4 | CASSHGGPGNEQFF
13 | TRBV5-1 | CASSLLRDYEQYF
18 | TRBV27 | CASSPLPGTSGTTDTQYF
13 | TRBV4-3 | CASSQDYWQTQYF
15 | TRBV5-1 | CASSLSDRGLAEAFF
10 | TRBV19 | CASENSPLHF
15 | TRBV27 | CASSSGTGANQPQHF
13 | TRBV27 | CASSTRRNQPQHF
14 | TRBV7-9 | CASSLSAGGNIQYF
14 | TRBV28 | CASSQGDYNSPLHF
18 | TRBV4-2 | CASSQALAHVSGTGELFF
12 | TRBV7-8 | CASSLSGLEQYF
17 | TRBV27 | CASSSSGRDWVYNEQFF
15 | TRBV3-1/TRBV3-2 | CASSPGTGGNQPQHF
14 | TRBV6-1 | CASSEAPGSYGYTF
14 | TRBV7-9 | CASSFTMRTDTQYF
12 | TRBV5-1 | CASSIPSNEQFF
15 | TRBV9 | CASSVAGQTNTEAFF
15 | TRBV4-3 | CASSQDLGLNQPQHF
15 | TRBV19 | CASSIPGSKVYEQYF
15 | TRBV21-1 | CASSKARGGWLEQFF
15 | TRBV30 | CAWTVGGAVNQPQHF
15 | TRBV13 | CASSFASGGKETQYF
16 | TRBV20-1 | CSASGGVQELGYGYTF
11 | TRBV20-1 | CSARTLETQYF
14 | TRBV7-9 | CASSLSSGLEKLFF
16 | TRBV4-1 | CASSQDKGEADREAFF
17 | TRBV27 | CASRRSTGGMTKNIQYF
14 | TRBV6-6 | CASSDSGGGYGYTF
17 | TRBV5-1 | CASSLRGQDPWNSPLHF
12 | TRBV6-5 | CATGTGGTEAFF
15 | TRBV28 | CASSGAGTGPYEQYF
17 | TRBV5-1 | CASKPRVEVGENYGYTF
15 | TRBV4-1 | CASSLRQGLGQPQHF
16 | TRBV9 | CASSVRGTTLTDTQYF
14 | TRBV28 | CASSRRQNNQPQHF
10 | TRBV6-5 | CASSKDTQYF
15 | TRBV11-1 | CASSQSGANWGTQYF
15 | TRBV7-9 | CASSLGAGLLYEQYF
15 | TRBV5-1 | CASSPGTGGTGELFF